This section outlines one T cell receptor (beta chain) sequence together with its context. The record originates from a study of T cell changes during pregnancy in multiple sclerosis. Unmatched junction bases numbered 2, after V lost 2 bases and J lost 4 bases. The CDR3 contains 13 residues. The germline V gene has CDR1 SGHDT and CDR2 YYEEEE. The data were produced by immunoSEQ multiplex PCR, yet TCRdb's version contains in-frame clones alone and is incomplete. The table lists roughly 60,000 clones, about nine tenths of them singletons. The sample consisted of peripheral blood, taken in the second trimester of pregnancy. This chain connects TRBV5-6 to TRBJ1-1, with 7 bases matching TRBD1. The TCR comes from a female donor in good health, enrolled as a control in a pregnancy study. CDR3 amino acids: CASSFEGATEAFF. Written as DNA, the CDR3 is TGTGCCAGCAGCTTTGAGGGGGCCACTGAAGCTTTCTTT.